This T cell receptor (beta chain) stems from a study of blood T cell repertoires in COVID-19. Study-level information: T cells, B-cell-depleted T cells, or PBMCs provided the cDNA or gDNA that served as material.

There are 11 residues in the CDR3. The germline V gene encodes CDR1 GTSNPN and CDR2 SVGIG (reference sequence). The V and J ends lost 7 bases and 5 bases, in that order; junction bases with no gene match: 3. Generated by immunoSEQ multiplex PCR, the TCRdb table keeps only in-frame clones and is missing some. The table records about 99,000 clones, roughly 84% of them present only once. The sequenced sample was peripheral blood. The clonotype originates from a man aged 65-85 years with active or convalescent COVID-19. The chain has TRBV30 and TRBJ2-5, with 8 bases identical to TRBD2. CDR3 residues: CAFGTRETQYF. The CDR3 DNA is TGTGCCTTCGGGACTAGGGAGACCCAGTACTTC.